This is a list of T cell receptor beta chains from one sample in a study of cytomegalovirus exposure and HLA in healthy donors. Produced via immunoSEQ multiplex PCR; TCRdb's table is partial and in-frame only. The sample carries around 130,000 clones, 60% to 80% recorded once. Sequencing was carried out using PBMCs. These TCRs come from a woman under 40 in good health and CMV-seronegative. Both conserved end residues are part of each CDR3. Each record gives: CDR3 protein, CDR3 DNA, D gene, clone size, J gene, V gene. A D gene is named only where the DNA matches it firmly. Size is stated for part of the rows, as once, few or many counts, or as a class when the clone is expanded.

CDR3aa: CASSLTGSGEQYF
CDR3nt: TGTGCCAGCAGCTTAACAGGGTCAGGGGAGCAGTACTTC
d_gene: .
abundance: .
j_gene: TRBJ2-7
v_gene: TRBV11-3

CDR3aa: CASSPPGLVGANVLTF
CDR3nt: TGTGCCAGCAGCCCCCCGGGACTAGTTGGGGCCAACGTCCTGACTTTC
d_gene: TRBD2
abundance: .
j_gene: TRBJ2-6
v_gene: TRBV7-3

CDR3aa: CASKRFRDRTSAFF
CDR3nt: TGTGCCAGCAAACGATTCCGGGACAGAACGTCAGCTTTCTTT
d_gene: TRBD1
abundance: .
j_gene: TRBJ1-1
v_gene: TRBV27

CDR3aa: CASSLFQGVGHYGYTF
CDR3nt: TGTGCCAGCAGTCTGTTTCAGGGGGTAGGGCACTATGGCTACACCTTC
d_gene: TRBD1
abundance: .
j_gene: TRBJ1-2
v_gene: TRBV2

CDR3aa: CASSPAGTGATDTQYF
CDR3nt: TGTGCCAGCTCACCAGCCGGGACAGGGGCCACAGATACGCAGTATTTT
d_gene: TRBD1
abundance: few
j_gene: TRBJ2-3
v_gene: TRBV18

CDR3aa: CASSFPSGGLYNEQFF
CDR3nt: TGCGCCAGCAGCTTCCCGAGCGGGGGGCTTTACAATGAGCAGTTCTTC
d_gene: TRBD2
abundance: .
j_gene: TRBJ2-1
v_gene: TRBV5-1

CDR3aa: CASSSGESGANVLTF
CDR3nt: TGTGCCAGTAGTTCAGGGGAGTCTGGGGCCAACGTCCTGACTTTC
d_gene: .
abundance: .
j_gene: TRBJ2-6
v_gene: TRBV19

CDR3aa: CASSLLAENEQFF
CDR3nt: TGTGCCAGCAGCTTACTGGCGGAGAATGAGCAGTTCTTC
d_gene: .
abundance: .
j_gene: TRBJ2-1
v_gene: TRBV11-2

CDR3aa: CASSIGYTNYGYTF
CDR3nt: TGTGCCAGTAGTATTGGTTACACAAACTATGGCTACACCTTC
d_gene: .
abundance: .
j_gene: TRBJ1-2
v_gene: TRBV19

CDR3aa: CASSGDRYSYNEQFF
CDR3nt: TGTGCCAGCAGTGGGGACAGATACTCCTACAATGAGCAGTTCTTC
d_gene: TRBD1
abundance: .
j_gene: TRBJ2-1
v_gene: TRBV2

CDR3aa: CASSLAGTSAYNEQFF
CDR3nt: TGCGCCAGCAGCTTGGCCGGGACTAGCGCCTACAATGAGCAGTTCTTC
d_gene: TRBD2
abundance: .
j_gene: TRBJ2-1
v_gene: TRBV5-1

CDR3aa: CASSSQGHYGYTF
CDR3nt: TGCGCCAGCAGCTCCCAGGGTCACTATGGCTACACCTTC
d_gene: .
abundance: .
j_gene: TRBJ1-2
v_gene: TRBV5-1

CDR3aa: CASSQTQGDEKLFF
CDR3nt: TGTGCCAGCAGTCAGACACAGGGCGATGAAAAACTGTTTTTT
d_gene: .
abundance: few
j_gene: TRBJ1-4
v_gene: TRBV27

CDR3aa: CASSLYLEEETQYF
CDR3nt: TGTGCCAGCAGCTTATATTTAGAGGAGGAGACCCAGTACTTC
d_gene: .
abundance: .
j_gene: TRBJ2-5
v_gene: TRBV11-2

CDR3aa: CASSANGQETQYF
CDR3nt: TGTGCCAGCAGCGCCAACGGCCAAGAGACCCAGTACTTC
d_gene: .
abundance: .
j_gene: TRBJ2-5
v_gene: TRBV5-5

CDR3aa: CACSGTGIEQFF
CDR3nt: TGTGCCTGCTCCGGGACAGGGATTGAGCAGTTCTTC
d_gene: TRBD1
abundance: few
j_gene: TRBJ2-1
v_gene: TRBV30

CDR3aa: CASSLVRAGNTIYF
CDR3nt: TGTGCCAGCAGTTTAGTCAGGGCTGGAAACACCATATATTTT
d_gene: .
abundance: .
j_gene: TRBJ1-3
v_gene: TRBV28